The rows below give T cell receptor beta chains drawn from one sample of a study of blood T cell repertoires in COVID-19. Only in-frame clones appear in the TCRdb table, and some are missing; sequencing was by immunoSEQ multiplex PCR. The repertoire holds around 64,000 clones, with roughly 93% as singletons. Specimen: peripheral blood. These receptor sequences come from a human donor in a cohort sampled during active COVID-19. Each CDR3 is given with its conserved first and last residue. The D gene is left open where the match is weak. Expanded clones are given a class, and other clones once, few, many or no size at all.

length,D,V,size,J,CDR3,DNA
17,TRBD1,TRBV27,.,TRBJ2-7,CASSLSRQGFPSYEQYF,TGTGCCAGCAGTTTATCCCGACAGGGGTTCCCCTCCTACGAGCAGTACTTC
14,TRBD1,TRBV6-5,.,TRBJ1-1,CASADRGRGRKAFF,TGTGCCAGCGCAGACAGGGGGCGAGGCAGAAAAGCTTTCTTT
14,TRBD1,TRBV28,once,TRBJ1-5,CATGGPSWGQPQHF,TGTGCCACAGGGGGACCCTCGTGGGGTCAGCCCCAGCATTTT
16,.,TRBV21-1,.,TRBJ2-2,CASSIHTGGCIGELFF,TGTGCCAGCAGCATCCATACAGGGGGCTGTATCGGGGAGCTGTTTTTT
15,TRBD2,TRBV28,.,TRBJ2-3,CASSLAGGLPDTQYF,TGTGCCAGCAGCCTAGCGGGAGGGCTGCCAGATACGCAGTATTTT
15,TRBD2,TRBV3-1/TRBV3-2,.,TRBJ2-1,CASSQERLASNEQFF,TGTGCCAGCAGCCAAGAGCGACTAGCGAGCAATGAGCAGTTCTTC
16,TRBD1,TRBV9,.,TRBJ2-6,CASSGQGRHGANVLTF,TGTGCCAGCAGCGGACAGGGGCGACATGGGGCCAACGTCCTGACTTTC
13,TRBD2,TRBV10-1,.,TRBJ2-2,CASRPSGTGELFF,TGCGCCAGCAGGCCTAGCGGGACCGGGGAGCTGTTTTTT
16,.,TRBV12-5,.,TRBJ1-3,CASGLGQRDSGNTIYF,TGTGCTAGTGGTTTGGGACAGAGAGATTCAGGAAACACCATATATTTT
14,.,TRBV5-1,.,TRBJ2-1,CASSLLGGLNEQFF,TGCGCCAGCAGCTTGCTAGGAGGGCTAAATGAGCAGTTCTTC
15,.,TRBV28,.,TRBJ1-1,CASSSLQIMNTEAFF,TGTGCCAGCAGTTCCCTACAGATTATGAACACTGAAGCTTTCTTT
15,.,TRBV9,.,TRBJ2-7,CASSSSSSQTYEQYF,TGTGCCAGCAGCTCGAGTAGCAGTCAAACCTACGAGCAGTACTTC
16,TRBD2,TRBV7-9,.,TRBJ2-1,CASSLVLGLAGYEQFF,TGTGCCAGCAGCTTAGTTCTAGGGCTAGCGGGTTATGAGCAGTTCTTC
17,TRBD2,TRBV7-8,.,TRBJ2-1,CASSLGVGGLASNEQFF,TGTGCCAGCAGCTTAGGGGTCGGGGGACTAGCTTCGAATGAGCAGTTCTTC
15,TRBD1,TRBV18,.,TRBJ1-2,CASSPEDRANYGYTF,TGTGCCAGCTCACCCGAGGACAGGGCCAACTATGGCTACACCTTC
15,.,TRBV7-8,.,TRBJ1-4,CASSSTDATNEKLFF,TGTGCCAGCAGCTCGACAGACGCAACTAATGAAAAACTGTTTTTT
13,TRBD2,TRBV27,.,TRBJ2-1,CASSLEAGGGQFF,TGTGCCAGCTCTTTGGAAGCGGGAGGAGGGCAGTTCTTC
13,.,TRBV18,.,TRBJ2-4,CASSPPMRNIQYF,TGTGCCAGCTCACCACCAATGAGAAACATTCAGTACTTC
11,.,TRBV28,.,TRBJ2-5,CASSSQETQYF,TGTGCCAGCAGTTCACAAGAGACCCAGTACTTC
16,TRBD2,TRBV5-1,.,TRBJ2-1,CASSVLAGDSYNEQFF,TGCGCCAGCAGCGTTCTAGCGGGTGACTCCTACAATGAGCAGTTCTTC